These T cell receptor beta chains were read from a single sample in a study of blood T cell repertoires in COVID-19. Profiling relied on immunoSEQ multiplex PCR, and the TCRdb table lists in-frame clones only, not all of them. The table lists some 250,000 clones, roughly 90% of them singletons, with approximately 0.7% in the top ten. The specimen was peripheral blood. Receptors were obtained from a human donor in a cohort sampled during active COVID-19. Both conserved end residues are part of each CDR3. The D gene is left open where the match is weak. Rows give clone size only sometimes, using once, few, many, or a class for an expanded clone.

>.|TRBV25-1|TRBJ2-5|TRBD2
TGTGCCAGCAGTGAAGGAGGACTAGCGGGGGGCCCCCTTAGGACCCAGTACTTC
CASSEGGLAGGPLRTQYF
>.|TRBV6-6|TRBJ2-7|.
TGTGCCAGCAGTAAACAACTACATACACCAACCTACGAGCAGTACTTC
CASSKQLHTPTYEQYF
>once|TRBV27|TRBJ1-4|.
TGTGCCAGCACCAACATGGTCGGGGATACCTCAGAAAAACTGTTTTTT
CASTNMVGDTSEKLFF
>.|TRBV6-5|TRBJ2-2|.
TGTGCCAGCAGTTACTCGGGAGAAGCGAGCGGGGAGCTGTTTTTT
CASSYSGEASGELFF
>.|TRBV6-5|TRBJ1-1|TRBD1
TGTGCCAGCAGTCTAACAGGGGGCGGGAACACTGAAGCTTTCTTT
CASSLTGGGNTEAFF
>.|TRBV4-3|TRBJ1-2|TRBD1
TGCGCCAGCAGCCAGGGACCGTACCATAGACAGGGGTATGGCTACACCTTC
CASSQGPYHRQGYGYTF
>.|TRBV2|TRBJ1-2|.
TGTGCCAGCACAGCAGGGGACTATGGCTACACCTTC
CASTAGDYGYTF
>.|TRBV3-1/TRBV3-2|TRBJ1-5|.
TGTGCCAGCAGCCAAGATACGGGTCAGCCCCAGCATTTT
CASSQDTGQPQHF
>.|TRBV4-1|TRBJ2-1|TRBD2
TGCGCCAGCAGCCAAGTAGCGGCGGGGGTCTCCTACAATGAGCAGTTCTTC
CASSQVAAGVSYNEQFF
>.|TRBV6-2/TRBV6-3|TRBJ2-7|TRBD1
TGTGCCAGCAGCCGGACAGGGGGGGCCTTCTACGAGCAGTACTTC
CASSRTGGAFYEQYF
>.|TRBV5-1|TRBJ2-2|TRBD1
TGCGCCAGCAGGGCCGGGACAGGCACCGGGGAGCTGTTTTTT
CASRAGTGTGELFF
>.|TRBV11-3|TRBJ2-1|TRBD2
TGTGCCAGCAGCTTAGGTGGGACTAGCGGTTCCAATGAGCAGTTCTTC
CASSLGGTSGSNEQFF
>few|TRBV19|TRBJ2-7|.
TGTGCCAGTAGTACGGTTTCGGGCTACGAGCAGTACTTC
CASSTVSGYEQYF
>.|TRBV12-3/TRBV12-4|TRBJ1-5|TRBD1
TGTGCCAGCAGTCAGACAGGGGATCAGCCCCAGCATTTT
CASSQTGDQPQHF
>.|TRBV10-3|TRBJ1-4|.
TGTGCCATCAGCGCGGGGGAGACAGGTCCTTCTGAAAAACTGTTTTTT
CAISAGETGPSEKLFF
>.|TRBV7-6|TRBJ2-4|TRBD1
TGTGCCAGCAGCTACACCCCCGGGACAGGCCTATACCCACTGGAAAACATTCAGTACTTC
CASSYTPGTGLYPLENIQYF
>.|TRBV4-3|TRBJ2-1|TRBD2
TGCGCCAGCAGCCAGGGGACCCGACTAGCGGGGGAGAATGAGCAGTTCTTC
CASSQGTRLAGENEQFF
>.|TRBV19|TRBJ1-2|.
TGTGCCAGTAGTATCCATGAGCCGCGGGGCTACACCTTC
CASSIHEPRGYTF
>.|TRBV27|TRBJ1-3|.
TGTGCCAGCAGTTTATCGGGGGGGCCTGGAAACACCATATATTTT
CASSLSGGPGNTIYF
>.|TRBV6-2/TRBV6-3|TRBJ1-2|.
TGTGCCAGCAGTTACTCATGGCAGGGCGATGGCTACACCTTC
CASSYSWQGDGYTF
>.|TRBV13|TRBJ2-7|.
TGTGCCAGCAGCCCCGGGGTAGCGAGGGAGCAGTACTTC
CASSPGVAREQYF
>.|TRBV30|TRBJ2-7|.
TGTGCCTGGAGTGTAACAGACCTTAGTGAGCAGTACTTC
CAWSVTDLSEQYF
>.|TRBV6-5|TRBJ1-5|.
TGTGCCAGCAGAAATACAGGGATTAGCAATCAGCCCCAGCATTTT
CASRNTGISNQPQHF
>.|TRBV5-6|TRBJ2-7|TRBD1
TGTGCCAGCAGCTTGGGGGACAGGGGAATCCACGAGCAGTACTTC
CASSLGDRGIHEQYF
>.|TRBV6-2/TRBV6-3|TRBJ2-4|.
TGTGCCAGCAGCCGCACTGGACAGTTAAACATTCAGTACTTC
CASSRTGQLNIQYF
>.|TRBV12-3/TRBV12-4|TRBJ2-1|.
TGTGCCACCTCCGTCGGCTCCTACAATGAGCAGTTCTTC
CATSVGSYNEQFF
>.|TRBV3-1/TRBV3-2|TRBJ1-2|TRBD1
TGTGCCAGCAGCCAGACGGGACAGGGGGCGGGTGGCTACACCTTC
CASSQTGQGAGGYTF
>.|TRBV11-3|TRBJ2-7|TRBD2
TGTGCCAGCAGCGAGACTAGCGGGGGGGCCTACGAGCAGTACTTC
CASSETSGGAYEQYF
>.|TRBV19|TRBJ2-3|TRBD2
TGTGCCAGCGGGTGGCGGGGGGTCACAGATACGCAGTATTTT
CASGWRGVTDTQYF
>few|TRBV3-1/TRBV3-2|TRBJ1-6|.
TGTGCCAGCAGCCAAGGGCAGGATCATTCACCCCTCCACTTT
CASSQGQDHSPLHF
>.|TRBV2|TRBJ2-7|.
TGTGCCAGCACCCCCGCCTACGAGCAGTACTTC
CASTPAYEQYF
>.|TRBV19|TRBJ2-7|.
TGTGCCAGTAGTATGACAGGGGAGGGCGAGCAGTACTTC
CASSMTGEGEQYF
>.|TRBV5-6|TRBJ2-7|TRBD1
TGTGCCAGCAGCCTGATTGACAGGGGGCTTGGCGAGCAGTACTTC
CASSLIDRGLGEQYF
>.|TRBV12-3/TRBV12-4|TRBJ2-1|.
TGTGCCAGCAGTTTTGGCGAGGCCCATGAGCAGTTCTTC
CASSFGEAHEQFF
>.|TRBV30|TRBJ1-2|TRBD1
TGTGCCTGGAGCGCCGGGACAGGGGGCGGAAACTATGGCTACACCTTC
CAWSAGTGGGNYGYTF